The rows below give T cell receptor beta chains drawn from one sample of a study of shared clonotypes between healthy human individuals. Only in-frame clones appear in the TCRdb table, and some are missing; sequencing was by immunoSEQ multiplex PCR. The sample holds 2 million or so clones, about 95% seen once. Material for sequencing was naive CD4+ T cells sorted from blood. Receptor source: a man between 18 and 35 years old in good health. CDR3s include the opening cysteine and the closing phenylalanine or tryptophan. D genes are given only for firm matches. Where a row states a size, it is once, few, many or the class of an expanded clone; other rows omit it.

size | J | V | D | CDR3 | DNA
NA | TRBJ1-2 | TRBV5-1 | NA | CASSDGGENYGYTF | TGCGCCAGCAGTGACGGAGGCGAGAACTATGGCTACACCTTC
NA | TRBJ2-1 | TRBV7-2 | TRBD2 | CASSAAGVYEQFF | TGTGCCAGCAGCGCGGCGGGAGTTTATGAGCAGTTCTTC
NA | TRBJ1-6 | TRBV9 | NA | CASSLGEGDNNSPLHF | TGTGCCAGCAGCCTTGGGGAGGGGGATAATAATTCACCCCTCCACTTT
once | TRBJ2-3 | TRBV10-1 | NA | CASSESLGEADTQYF | TGCGCCAGCAGTGAGTCCTTAGGGGAGGCGGATACGCAGTATTTT
NA | TRBJ1-4 | TRBV10-1 | NA | CASIKLSGAFNREKLFF | TGCGCCAGCATTAAACTTTCGGGAGCCTTTAATCGTGAAAAACTGTTTTTT
NA | TRBJ2-7 | TRBV6-5 | TRBD1 | CASSYGGTGASYEQYF | TGTGCCAGCAGTTACGGTGGGACAGGAGCTTCCTACGAGCAGTACTTC
once | TRBJ1-1 | TRBV9 | NA | CASSQGGSAEAFF | TGTGCCAGCAGCCAAGGGGGAAGTGCTGAAGCTTTCTTT
NA | TRBJ2-2 | TRBV9 | TRBD1 | CASSVRTGKGDANTGELFF | TGTGCCAGCAGCGTAAGGACAGGAAAGGGGGACGCGAACACCGGGGAGCTGTTTTTT
NA | TRBJ2-5 | TRBV9 | TRBD2 | CASSPNPGGRETQYF | TGTGCCAGCAGCCCTAACCCCGGCGGGAGGGAGACCCAGTACTTC
NA | TRBJ1-2 | TRBV28 | TRBD1 | CASRLRGRGYGYTF | TGTGCCAGCAGACTCAGGGGGCGCGGCTATGGCTACACCTTC
NA | TRBJ2-3 | TRBV2 | NA | CASSDEGKRTQYF | TGTGCCAGCAGTGATGAGGGGAAGCGCACGCAGTATTTT
NA | TRBJ1-2 | TRBV5-8 | NA | CASSLERGTYGYTF | TGTGCCAGCAGCTTGGAAAGGGGAACCTATGGCTACACCTTC
NA | TRBJ1-2 | TRBV6-5 | NA | CASSYSPGQGGYTF | TGTGCCAGCAGTTACTCCCCCGGGCAGGGTGGCTACACCTTC
NA | TRBJ2-5 | TRBV18 | TRBD1 | CASSRTGLQETQYF | TGTGCCAGCTCACGGACAGGACTCCAAGAGACCCAGTACTTC
NA | TRBJ2-5 | TRBV7-2 | TRBD1 | CASSLNPAGGETQYF | TGTGCCAGCAGCTTAAATCCCGCAGGGGGAGAGACCCAGTACTTC
NA | TRBJ2-1 | TRBV6-1 | NA | CASSRQLYNEQFF | TGTGCCAGCAGTAGACAGCTCTACAATGAGCAGTTCTTC
NA | TRBJ2-7 | TRBV6-5 | TRBD1 | CASSYDRVGEQYF | TGTGCCAGCAGTTACGACAGGGTGGGTGAGCAGTACTTC
NA | TRBJ2-7 | TRBV9 | NA | CASSVGPGGEFYEQYF | TGTGCCAGCAGCGTAGGTCCGGGGGGCGAATTCTACGAGCAGTACTTC
NA | TRBJ2-1 | TRBV5-1 | TRBD2 | CASSLTAGGFSSYNEQFF | TGCGCCAGCAGCTTGACAGCGGGGGGCTTTAGCTCCTACAATGAGCAGTTCTTC
NA | TRBJ2-3 | TRBV27 | TRBD2 | CASTPQASGGTDTQYF | TGTGCCAGCACCCCTCAGGCTAGCGGGGGCACAGATACGCAGTATTTT
once | TRBJ2-3 | TRBV6-6 | NA | CASSWGQSTDTQYF | TGTGCCAGCTCTTGGGGACAATCCACAGATACGCAGTATTTT
NA | TRBJ1-3 | TRBV11-1 | TRBD1 | CASSRLRQGLGNTIYF | TGTGCCAGCAGCCGACTGCGACAGGGCCTCGGAAACACCATATATTTT
NA | TRBJ1-1 | TRBV13 | NA | CASSHRYRGGVEAFF | TGTGCCAGCAGCCACCGTTACAGAGGGGGGGTTGAAGCTTTCTTT
NA | TRBJ2-3 | TRBV15 | TRBD2 | CATSRGPSGTYKTDTQYF | TGTGCCACCAGCAGAGGGCCTAGCGGGACCTATAAGACAGATACGCAGTATTTT
once | TRBJ2-7 | TRBV28 | NA | CASSSGAISYEQYF | TGTGCCAGCAGTTCCGGGGCGATCTCCTACGAGCAGTACTTC
NA | TRBJ1-1 | TRBV7-3 | NA | CASSLTGVGTEAFF | TGTGCCAGCAGCTTGACTGGGGTAGGCACTGAAGCTTTCTTT